Listed below are T cell receptor beta chains from one sample, sequenced in a study of regulatory T cells in long-lasting Graves disease. TCRdb analysed the multiplex PCR reads with MiXCR anew, one entry per CDR3 protein. The sample shows roughly 610,000 distinct CDR3 sequences, roughly 16% of them seen only once. The same data also went into a second study, on T cells in Graves' hyperthyroidism and ophthalmopathy.

The specimen comprised peripheral blood mononuclear cells (PBMCs), sampled at new diagnosis, from a patient treated with antithyroid drugs. Receptor source: a woman in her twenties or thirties with Graves disease. CDR3s include the opening cysteine and the closing phenylalanine or tryptophan. D genes are given only for firm matches. The size entry is marked missing in some rows and otherwise reads once, few, many or a size class.

j_call	clone_size	d_call	v_call	cdr3_nt	cdr3_aa
TRBJ1-5	once	.	TRBV7-2	TGTGCCAGCAGCTTACAGCGAAATCAGCCCCAGCATTTT	CASSLQRNQPQHF
TRBJ1-1	many	.	TRBV20-1	TGCAGTGCTAGAGATCCGAGGAGACCGGGCACTGAAGCTTTCTTT	CSARDPRRPGTEAFF
TRBJ2-6	few	.	TRBV5-1	TGCGCCAGCAGCAAAAGCCAGGCCGTCTCTGGGGCCAACGTCCTGACTTTC	CASSKSQAVSGANVLTF
TRBJ2-1	many	TRBD2	TRBV24-1	TGTGCCACGGCGAGCGGGAGTCGGCGCAATGAGCAGTTCTTC	CATASGSRRNEQFF
TRBJ2-5	many	TRBD1	TRBV7-3	TGTGCCAGCAGCGAGGACAGGGGAGCAGAGACCCAGTACTTC	CASSEDRGAETQYF
TRBJ1-4	few	.	TRBV5-1	TGCGCCAGCAGCTTGGGGGCTTGGGGGGCCGGAGAAAAACTGTTTTTT	CASSLGAWGAGEKLFF
TRBJ2-7	few	TRBD2	TRBV12-3/TRBV12-4	TGTGCCAGCAGTCGGAGAGGGGCGAGCGGGAGCCGCTCCTACGAGCAGTACTTC	CASSRRGASGSRSYEQYF
TRBJ1-4	many	TRBD1	TRBV12-3/TRBV12-4	TGTGCCAGCAAGGGACAGCTTAATGAAAAACTGTTTTTT	CASKGQLNEKLFF
TRBJ1-5	.	.	TRBV3-1	TGTGCCAGCAGCCAAGATCCCCTCGTGGGGTCGAATCAGCCCCAGCATTTT	CASSQDPLVGSNQPQHF
TRBJ1-6	many	.	TRBV5-1	TGCGCCAGCCAAGGGGCCTCCGATTCACCCCTCCACTTT	CASQGASDSPLHF
TRBJ2-7	.	TRBD2	TRBV30	TGTGCCTGGAGAAGGAGGCTAGCGGGACCCTACGAGCAGTACTTC	CAWRRRLAGPYEQYF
TRBJ2-5	many	.	TRBV28	TGTGCCAGCGCCTATCTAAAAGAGACTCAAGAGACCCAGTACTTC	CASAYLKETQETQYF
TRBJ1-2	.	.	TRBV3-1	TGTGCCAGCAGCCCCCTCGAGGGGACCGGCTACACCTTC	CASSPLEGTGYTF
TRBJ1-4	many	.	TRBV28	TGTGCCAGCAGTATTCGGGATGAAAAACTGTTTTTT	CASSIRDEKLFF
TRBJ2-4	few	TRBD2	TRBV20-1	TGCAGTGCAGAGGGACTAGCGGGAGGGCTGAGGTACTTC	CSAEGLAGGLRYF
TRBJ1-2	few	.	TRBV6-1	TGTGCCAGCAGTGAAGGGGCAGCTAACTATGGCTACACCTTC	CASSEGAANYGYTF
TRBJ2-1	many	.	TRBV6-5	TGTGCCAGCAGTTACGGGGGTACCACCTACAATGAGCAGTTCTTC	CASSYGGTTYNEQFF
TRBJ2-1	few	TRBD2	TRBV29-1	TGCAGCGCCACAGCGGGATTCTCCTACAATGAGCAGTTCTTC	CSATAGFSYNEQFF
TRBJ1-2	many	TRBD1	TRBV2	TGTGCCGTTCCGGGACAGTATGGCTACACCTTC	CAVPGQYGYTF
TRBJ1-1	many	TRBD1	TRBV28	TGTGCCAGCAGTTCCCTACGACAGGGCGCCGTTTCGAACACTGAAGCTTTCTTT	CASSSLRQGAVSNTEAFF
TRBJ2-7	many	.	TRBV6-5	TGTGCCAGCAGTTACTCTCACGGGACGATTGGCGAGCAGTACTTC	CASSYSHGTIGEQYF
TRBJ2-1	.	.	TRBV2	TGTGCCAGCAGGACCAAGGCCTACAATGAGCAGTTCTTC	CASRTKAYNEQFF
TRBJ2-1	.	.	TRBV13	TGTGCCAGCAGCTTATCCCCGCCTAGCGTCTCCTACAATGAGCAGTTCTTC	CASSLSPPSVSYNEQFF
TRBJ2-1	many	.	TRBV11-2	TGTGCCAGCAGCTTAGATGCGGCTTGGGGTGAGCAGTTCTTC	CASSLDAAWGEQFF
TRBJ2-5	many	TRBD2	TRBV2	TGTGCCAGCAGCGACGAAGGCCTAGCGGAAGAGACCCAGTACTTC	CASSDEGLAEETQYF
TRBJ1-1	many	.	TRBV5-1	TGCGCCAGCAAAGTGGCCGCGGGGGCCGACACTGAAGCTTTCTTT	CASKVAAGADTEAFF
TRBJ1-1	many	.	TRBV18	TGTGCCAGCAGTCCGGACAGTATGAACACTGAAGCTTTCTTT	CASSPDSMNTEAFF
TRBJ2-3	.	.	TRBV19	TGTGCCAGTAGGCCACGGGGCAGACAGACAGATACGCAGTATTTT	CASRPRGRQTDTQYF
TRBJ2-5	.	.	TRBV7-9	TGTGCCAGCAGCACGTTTGGTGACCAAGAGACCCAGTACTTC	CASSTFGDQETQYF
TRBJ2-1	.	.	TRBV9	TGTGCCAGCAGCGTACAGGTGCAATCCTACAATGAGCAGTTCTTC	CASSVQVQSYNEQFF
TRBJ2-5	.	TRBD1	TRBV7-2	TGTGCCAGCAGCTGGGGGACAGCCCGGGCCCTCCAAGAGACCCAGTACTTC	CASSWGTARALQETQYF
TRBJ2-5	many	.	TRBV9	TGTGCCAGCAGCGCCGAGGACAGCCGACAAGAGACCCAGTACTTC	CASSAEDSRQETQYF
TRBJ1-1	few	.	TRBV7-2	TGTGCCAGCAGCGAAACAGGGATCGGCACTGAAGCTTTCTTT	CASSETGIGTEAFF
TRBJ1-1	few	.	TRBV19	TGTGCCAGTAGTACACTAACAGGTATCGGGACTGAAGCTTTCTTT	CASSTLTGIGTEAFF
TRBJ2-5	many	.	TRBV7-7	TGTGCTAGCAGCACCTCATACGGAATCCAAGAGACCCAGTACTTC	CASSTSYGIQETQYF
TRBJ2-5	many	TRBD1	TRBV7-8	TGTGCCAGCAGCTCTCGACAGGGGCAGTGGGAGACCCAGTACTTC	CASSSRQGQWETQYF
TRBJ2-1	many	TRBD2	TRBV27	TGTGCCAGCAGTTTACTCGGGACTAGCGGATTTGGACCGCTCTACAATGAGCAGTTCTTC	CASSLLGTSGFGPLYNEQFF